This T cell receptor beta chain was sequenced during a study of T cell changes during pregnancy in multiple sclerosis (dated by TCRdb to between 2018 and 2021). Study-wide context: Changes in the T cell repertoire over the course of pregnancy were examined in this study in women with multiple sclerosis.

Unmatched junction bases come to 11, with V trimmed by 4 bases and J by 6 bases. The germline V gene encodes CDR1 SGHTA and CDR2 FQGNSA. The CDR3, from cysteine to phenylalanine, totals 15 residues. This entry keeps only the CDR3 DNA: 45 bases, framed from base 1. This clone turned up a few times. The antigen it recognizes is unknown. The sample holds no much larger clone one base away, and base qualities are not on file. Libraries came from the immunoSEQ multiplex PCR assay. Held by TCRdb, this immuneACCESS table contains in-frame sequences only and omits some clones. Under half of the omission traces to an unresolved V gene where checked; the cause of the rest is unknown. The table for this sample lists roughly 39,000 clones; around 91% of them were counted only once. The top ten clonotypes cover about 0.8% of the sample.

This receptor was obtained from a female donor with multiple sclerosis, enrolled in a pregnancy study. Sequenced here: CD4+ T cells from peripheral blood mononuclear cells, sampled before pregnancy. This receptor chain uses TRBV7-2 and TRBJ2-5; 7 junctional bases match TRBD2. The CDR3 reads CASSSGLDGWKTQYF. At the DNA level, the sequence is TGTGCCAGCAGCTCCGGACTAGATGGCTGGAAGACCCAGTACTTC.